The clone carrying this T cell receptor (beta chain) occurred once. Its target is not known. This entry is derived from a study of shared clonotypes between healthy human individuals. Authors' processing steps: Filtering of immunoSEQ junctional sequences could not match full-length read filtering. Repertoires were generated with immunoSEQ multiplex PCR, while TCRdb's copy carries only in-frame clones and drops some. V, J and clone size derive from that table, while D and trimming were established from the DNA sequence. The sample lists under 600,000 clones, about 75% seen once, with approximately 13% in the top ten. The CDR3 is 15 residues long. In germline, CDR1 is KGHSH, CDR2 LQKENI. The J segment lost 0 bases and the V segment lost 3 bases, leaving 3 bases of the junction unmatched. Study results and limitations: Sequencing depth was a factor that was expected to affect clonotype sharing among donors. Sampling covered blood only; tissue repertoires likely differ.

Sample: PBMCs. This sequence was found in a woman in her 40s in good health. Some clones in this sample may be carry-over from other donors' samples. The chain uses TRBV18 and TRBJ1-2, with TRBD1 matching 8 bases. The CDR3 reads CASSPTGGANYGYTF. CDR3 in DNA: TGTGCCAGCTCACCTACAGGGGGAGCTAACTATGGCTACACCTTC.